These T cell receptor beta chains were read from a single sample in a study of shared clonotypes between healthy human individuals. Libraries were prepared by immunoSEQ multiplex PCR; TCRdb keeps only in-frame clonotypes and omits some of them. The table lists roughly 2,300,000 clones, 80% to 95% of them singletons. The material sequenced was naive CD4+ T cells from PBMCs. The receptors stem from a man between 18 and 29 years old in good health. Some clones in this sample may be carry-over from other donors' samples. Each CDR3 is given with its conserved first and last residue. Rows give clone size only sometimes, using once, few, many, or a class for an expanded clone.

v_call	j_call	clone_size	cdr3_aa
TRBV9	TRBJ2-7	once	CASNSYGGTSAEQYF
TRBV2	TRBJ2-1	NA	CASSLLAGVLRGEQFF
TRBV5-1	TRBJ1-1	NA	CASSLEAIALNTEAFF
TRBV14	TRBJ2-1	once	CASSQDSGRRNEQFF
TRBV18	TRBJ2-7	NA	CASSPWVESYEQYF
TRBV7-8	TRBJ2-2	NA	CASSFPNTTNTGELFF
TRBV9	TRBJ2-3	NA	CASSAPSRQGVQYF
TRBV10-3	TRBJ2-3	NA	CAISSRASGTTDTQYF
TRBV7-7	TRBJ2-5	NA	CASSSTSGTETWETQYF
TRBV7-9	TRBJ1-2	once	CASSPEARNYGYTF
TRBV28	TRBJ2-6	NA	CASRIGTSGANVLTF
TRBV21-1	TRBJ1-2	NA	CASSKGQGYGYTF
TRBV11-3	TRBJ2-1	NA	CASSLRGASPNEQFF
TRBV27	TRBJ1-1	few	CASSLLQGTTEAFF
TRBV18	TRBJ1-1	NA	CASSPGQMNTEAFF
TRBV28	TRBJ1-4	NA	CASTQGGQGQEKLFF
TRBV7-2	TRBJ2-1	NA	CASSPHYNEQFF
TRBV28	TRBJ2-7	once	CASSLSGGPKYEQYF
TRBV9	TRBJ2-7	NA	CASSAGQGSSYEQYF
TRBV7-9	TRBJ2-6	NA	CASSSGVGANVLTF
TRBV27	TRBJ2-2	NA	CASTLLAGGNTGELFF
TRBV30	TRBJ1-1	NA	CAWSVQGQGGAFF
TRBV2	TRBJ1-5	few	CASRYDRDSNQPQHF
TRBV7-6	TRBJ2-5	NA	CASSLDRETQYF
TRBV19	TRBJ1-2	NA	CASRAVGTYGYTF
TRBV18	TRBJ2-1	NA	CASSPVTSGGRNEQFF
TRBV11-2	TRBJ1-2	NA	CASSSLRGSGVQTYGYTF
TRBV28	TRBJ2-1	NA	CASSPGLGIYNEQFF
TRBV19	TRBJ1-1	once	CASSFRQGWPEAFF
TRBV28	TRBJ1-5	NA	CASSPPGTGYSNQPQHF
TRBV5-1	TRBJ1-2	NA	CASSLLTGPYYGYTF
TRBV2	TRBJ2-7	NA	CASSEGLASYEQYF
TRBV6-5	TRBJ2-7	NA	CASSYLQKLLYEQYF
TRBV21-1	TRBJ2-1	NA	CASSKAWLVVSSYNEQFF
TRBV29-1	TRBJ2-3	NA	CSYQGGASTDTQYF
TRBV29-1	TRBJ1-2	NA	CSVEMGLGTGGNYGHTF
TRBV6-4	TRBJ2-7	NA	CASSRERSDEQYF
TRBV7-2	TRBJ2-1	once	CASSLAGTGGYHEQFF
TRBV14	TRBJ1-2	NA	CASSLVNYGYTF